This T cell receptor (beta chain) was retrieved from a study of blood T cell repertoires in COVID-19. Assay: immunoSEQ multiplex PCR; the TCRdb copy retains only in-frame clones and omits some. This repertoire shows hundreds of thousands of clones, around 86% found once; its top ten account for approximately 2.9%. Germline lookup yields CDR1 SNHLY and CDR2 FYNNEI. V lost 0 bases and J 5 bases, leaving 13 bases between the germline ends. The CDR3 is 15 residues long. This chain links TRBV2 with TRBJ2-5, with D uncertain. This receptor was identified in a man aged 55 to 70 with acute or convalescent COVID-19. The sequencing input was peripheral blood. The CDR3 loop is CASSEAGTGWETQYF. CDR3 in DNA: TGTGCCAGCAGTGAAGCGGGCACCGGTTGGGAGACCCAGTACTTC.